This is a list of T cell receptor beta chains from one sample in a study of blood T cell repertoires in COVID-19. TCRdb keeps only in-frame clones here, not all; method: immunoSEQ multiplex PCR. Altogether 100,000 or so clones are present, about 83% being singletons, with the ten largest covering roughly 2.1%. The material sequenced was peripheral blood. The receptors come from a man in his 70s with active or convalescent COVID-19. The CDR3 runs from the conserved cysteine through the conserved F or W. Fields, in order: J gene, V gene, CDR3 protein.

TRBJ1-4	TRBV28	CASSLGGPGNEKLFF
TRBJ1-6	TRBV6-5	CAEAAGWNSPLHF
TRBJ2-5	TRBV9	CASSANRGEETQYF
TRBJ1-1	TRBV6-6	CASSRSIQAMNTEAFF
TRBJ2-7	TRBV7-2	CASSSLAGGLEQYF
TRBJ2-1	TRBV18	CASSLRDSLPGLDAYEQFF
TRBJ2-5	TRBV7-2	CASSLARGETQYF
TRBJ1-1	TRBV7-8	CASTLGGLATEAFF
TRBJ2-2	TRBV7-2	CASSHLRGGPNTGELFF
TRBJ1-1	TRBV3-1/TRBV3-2	CASSRTGGSAEAFF
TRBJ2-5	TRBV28	CASSLFRQAPYQETQYF
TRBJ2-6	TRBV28	CASSQGTGNRGANVLTF
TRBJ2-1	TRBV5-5	CASSPRDRVGDEQFF
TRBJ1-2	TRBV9	CASNRDRGNYGYTF
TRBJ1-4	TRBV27	CASSVLRGSGEKLFF
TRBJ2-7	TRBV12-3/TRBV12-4	CATKGPRYEQYF
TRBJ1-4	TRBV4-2	CASSQAQGALEKLFF
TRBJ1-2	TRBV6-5	CASRLAGTGYGYTF
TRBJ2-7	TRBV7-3	CAATSGEEDEQYF
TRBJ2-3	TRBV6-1	CASSEAAVVGADTQYF
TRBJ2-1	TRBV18	CASSPSTGPNYNEQFF
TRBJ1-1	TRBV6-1	CASSEARRGTEAFF
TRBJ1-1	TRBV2	CAGRQGWGGNTEAFF
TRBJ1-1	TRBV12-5	CASGQDSHTEAFF
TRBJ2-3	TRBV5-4	CASSRGQDYTDTQYF
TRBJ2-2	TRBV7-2	CASSPQGRTGELFF
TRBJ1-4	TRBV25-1	CASRPTTGGRANEKLFF
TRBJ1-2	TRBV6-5	CASTRDRYGYTF
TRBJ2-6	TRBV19	CASSLREGGAGANVLTF
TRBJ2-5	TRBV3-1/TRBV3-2	CVLRGAGVQETQYF
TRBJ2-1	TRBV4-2	CASSQESKRGGSYNEQFF
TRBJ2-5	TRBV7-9	CASSLELAQETQYF
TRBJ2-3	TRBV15	CATSRDEAGGGLTDTQYF
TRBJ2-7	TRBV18	CASSPQGLAGEQYF
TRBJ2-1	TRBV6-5	CASSYSTGREQFF
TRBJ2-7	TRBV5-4	CASSLDVGGQDYEQYF
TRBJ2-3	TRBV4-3	CASSHSGLAPDTQYF
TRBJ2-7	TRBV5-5	CASSNTYEQYF
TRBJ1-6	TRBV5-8	CASRPDRASSYNSPLHF
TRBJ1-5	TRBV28	CAVQEAGVGQGQPQHF
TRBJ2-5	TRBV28	CASSSGQVQETQYF
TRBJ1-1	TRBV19	CASSIATGSRNTEAFF
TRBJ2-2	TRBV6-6	CASNDDRGSTGELFF
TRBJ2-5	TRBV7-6	CASRKNGGALYQETQYF
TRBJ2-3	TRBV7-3	CASSLRGGSKDTQYF
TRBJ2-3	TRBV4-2	CASSQVGVWRGGTDTQYF
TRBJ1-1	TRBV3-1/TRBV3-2	CASSQGWGQTEAFF
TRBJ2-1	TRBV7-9	CASSYTAGGLRTYNEQFF
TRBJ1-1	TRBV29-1	CSVRGQLNTEAFF
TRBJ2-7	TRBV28	CASSSRSYEQYF
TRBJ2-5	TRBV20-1	CSAGAEETQYF
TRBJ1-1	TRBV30	CAWSVGGPTEAFF
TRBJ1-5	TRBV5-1	CASSLAGGGQPQHF